One sample yielded the 6 T cell receptor beta chains listed below, sequenced in a study of blood T cell repertoires in COVID-19 (dated by TCRdb to 2020 to 2022). The library was produced with the immunoSEQ multiplex PCR assay. In its TCRdb copy, this immuneACCESS table keeps in-frame sequences only and misses some clones. Where compared with another copy, unresolved V genes explain less than half of these, and the others have no known cause. Present in this sample are fewer than 450,000 clones, 88% of which were seen just once. The ten largest account for 0.9% to 1.5% of the sample. Sequenced: PBMCs or T cells enriched from blood (not recorded which). These TCRs come from a woman under 30 who had recovered from COVID-19.

CDR3 DNA: TGTGCCAGCACTCGGGGGGGCATCTGGACTGAAGCTTTCTTT. It codes for CASTRGGIWTEAFF. The V and J genes are TRBV27 and TRBJ1-1; D is possibly TRBD1 (6 bases). This CDR3 comprises 14 residues. V was pared by 7 bases and J by 5 bases, with 17 bases between. CDR1 and CDR2 from the germline V gene are MNHEY and SMNVEV (reference sequence).

The J gene is TRBJ1-1, the V gene TRBV9; D is undetermined. The CDR3 totals 14 residues. Per germline, CDR1 SGDLS and CDR2 YYNGEE. V was shortened by 2 bases and J by 1 base, with 9 bases between the two germline ends. The CDR3 here is CASSVLQSNTEAFF. The CDR3 region has the DNA TGTGCCAGCAGCGTTTTACAGTCGAACACTGAAGCTTTCTTT. The complete variable domain, with remaining parts taken from reference TRBV9 and TRBJ1-1, reads DSGVTQTPKHLITATGQRVTLRCSPRSGDLSVYWYQQSLDQGLQFLIQYYNGEERAKGNILERFSAQQFPDLHSELNLSSLELGDSALYFCASSVLQSNTEAFFGQGTRLTVV.

The CDR3 sequence is CASSQGGADTQYF. For the CDR3, the DNA is TGTGCCAGCAGCCAAGGGGGGGCAGATACGCAGTATTTT. This chain connects TRBV3-1 (or the pseudogene TRBV3-2) to TRBJ2-3, with a tentative D call TRBD2 (6 bases). Germline lookup yields CDR1 LGHDT and CDR2 YNNKEL (reference sequence). V dropped 1 base and J dropped 4 bases, with 6 bases sitting between them. The CDR3 runs to 13 residues.

The chain employs TRBV5-4 and TRBJ2-1; possibly TRBD2 for D (7 bases). V was pared by 1 base and J by 5 bases, with 13 bases between. The CDR3 spans 15 residues. Germline CDR1 is SGHNT and CDR2 is YYREEE (reference sequence). In nucleotides, the CDR3 is TGTGCCAGCAGCTTGACCACCGGGGGGCACAATGAGCAGTTCTTC. This gives the protein CASSLTTGGHNEQFF. Full variable domain (outside the CDR3, taken from reference TRBV5-4 and TRBJ2-1): ETGVTQSPTHLIKTRGQQVTLRCSSQSGHNTVSWYQQALGQGPQFIFQYYREEENGRGNFPPRFSGLQFPNYSSELNVNALELDDSALYLCASSLTTGGHNEQFFGPGTRLTVL.

The DNA of the CDR3 is TGTGCCAGCAGTTACGGGGGGGCCGAAGAGACCCAGTACTTC. This translates into CASSYGGAEETQYF. The J gene is TRBJ2-5, the V gene TRBV6-2 or TRBV6-3; perhaps TRBD2 as D (7 bases). The germline CDR1 and CDR2 sequences are MNHEY and SVGEGT. The CDR3 is 14 residues long. Trimming left V 2 bases short and J 3 bases short, with 10 bases between.

This clone was detected once. The rearrangement uses TRBV6-2 or TRBV6-3 and TRBJ1-2; D not certain. Looked up from germline, CDR1 is MNHEY and CDR2 is SVGEGT. The V end was cut by 0 bases, the J end by 0 bases, with 5 bases between. This CDR3 contains 14 residues. CDR3 DNA sequence: TGTGCCAGCAGTTACTCGACTGCTAACTATGGCTACACCTTC. Encoded protein: CASSYSTANYGYTF.